One sample yielded the 21 T cell receptor beta chains listed below, sequenced in a study of blood T cell repertoires in COVID-19. TCRdb's copy holds only in-frame clones and misses some; the assay was immunoSEQ multiplex PCR. The sample carries roughly 230,000 clones, 88% recorded once. Sequencing was carried out using peripheral blood. These TCRs come from a man in his 70s with acute or convalescent COVID-19.

The rearrangement joins TRBV6-5 to TRBJ1-2; D is possibly TRBD1 (5 bases). This CDR3 spans 16 amino acids. V lost 0 bases and J 4 bases, leaving 15 bases between the germline ends. Germline CDR1 and CDR2: MNHEY and SVGAGI. The CDR3 spells CASSYSIARAAYGYTF. CDR3 DNA: TGTGCCAGCAGTTACTCGATCGCCAGGGCTGCCTATGGCTACACCTTC.

The gene calls are TRBV7-2 and TRBJ1-2; 9 positions agree with TRBD1. The CDR3 is made up of 15 amino acids. With 4 bases clipped from V and 6 bases from J, the junction kept 9 bases outside the gene matches. The V gene's germline CDR1 is SGHTA and CDR2 FQGNSA. The CDR3 reads CASSSQTGGPDGYTF. For the CDR3, the DNA is TGTGCCAGCAGCTCGCAAACAGGGGGCCCTGATGGCTACACCTTC.

The rearrangement joins TRBV9 to TRBJ2-1, with 7 bases that match TRBD2. The CDR3 sequence is 15 residues long. Trimming removed 3 bases from V and 0 bases from J; junction bases left unmatched: 3. Germline assignment: CDR1 SGDLS and CDR2 YYNGEE. CDR3 sequence (DNA): TGTGCCAGCAGCGAAGGCGGGAGCTCCTACAATGAGCAGTTCTTC. Translated, it gives CASSEGGSSYNEQFF.

The rearrangement joins TRBV6-2 or TRBV6-3 to TRBJ2-1; D not certain. From germline, CDR1 is MNHEY and CDR2 SVGEGT. The CDR3 has 16 amino acids. Trimming pared 4 bases from V and 6 bases from J, leaving 19 bases between. CDR3: CASSSPVSWHRNEQFF. In DNA form, the CDR3 reads TGTGCCAGCAGTTCCCCTGTTAGCTGGCACCGCAATGAGCAGTTCTTC.

The rearrangement joins TRBV3-1 (or the pseudogene TRBV3-2) to TRBJ1-5; D unresolved. Trimming took off 0 bases at V and 5 bases at J, with 5 bases between the two ends. CDR1 is LGHDT and CDR2 is YNNKEL in the germline V gene (reference sequence). This CDR3 region has 13 residues. The CDR3 loop is CASSQDRDQPQHF. DNA of the CDR3: TGTGCCAGCAGCCAAGATCGAGATCAGCCCCAGCATTTT.

The chain carries TRBV7-9 and TRBJ2-1, with D possibly TRBD2 on 6 matching bases. The CDR3 runs 13 residues. Trimming left V 6 bases short and J 9 bases short, with 15 bases between. Germline assignment: CDR1 SEHNR and CDR2 FQNEAQ (reference sequence). Here the CDR3 reads CASRPPGVTEQFF. The CDR3 DNA follows: TGTGCCAGCAGACCCCCGGGGGTAACTGAGCAGTTCTTC.

The chain is built from TRBV29-1 and TRBJ2-5; unclear D gene. V lost 7 bases, J lost 7 bases, and 10 bases lay in between. This CDR3 is built from 10 residues. Germline V CDR1 and CDR2: SQVTM, ANQGSEA. Here the CDR3 reads CSASQVTQYF. The CDR3 DNA follows: TGCAGCGCAAGCCAGGTGACCCAGTACTTC.

This chain connects TRBV11-2 to TRBJ2-7, with D possibly being TRBD2 (5 bases). Germline CDR1 reads SGHAT; CDR2 reads FQNNGV. The CDR3 covers 13 residues. Deletions cut 6 bases from V and 0 bases from J, with 9 bases between. CDR3 sequence: CASRRLASYEQYF. The CDR3 DNA is TGTGCCAGCAGACGTCTAGCCTCCTACGAGCAGTACTTC.

V is TRBV7-9 and J is TRBJ2-1; no firm D call. The V end was cut by 5 bases, the J end by 2 bases, with 16 bases between. Germline values: CDR1 SEHNR, CDR2 FQNEAQ (reference sequence). The CDR3 length is 16 residues. CDR3 DNA sequence: TGTGCCAGCAGCCCTGCCTGGCAATCCCCCTACAATGAGCAGTTCTTC. Translated, it gives CASSPAWQSPYNEQFF.

The rearrangement uses TRBV10-3 and TRBJ2-7; 10 bases map to TRBD2. CDR1 and CDR2 (germline): ENHRY, SYGVKD. This CDR3 is built from 13 residues. The junction had 9 bases not matched to a gene; V was cut back by 11 bases and J by 5 bases. The CDR3 nucleotides are TGTGCCCATCAGGGGACTAGCGTTAACGAGCAGTACTTC. It translates to CAHQGTSVNEQYF.

J is TRBJ2-5 and V is TRBV9; 10 bases are a match to TRBD2. V lost 3 bases to trimming and J lost 5 bases; unmatched junction nucleotides: 4. CDR3 length: 14 amino acids. Per the germline V gene, CDR1 is SGDLS and CDR2 is YYNGEE. In DNA, the CDR3 is TGTGCCAGCAGCGCGGGGACTAGCGAGGAGACCCAGTACTTC. This gives the protein CASSAGTSEETQYF.

V is TRBV11-2 and J is TRBJ2-2, with 8 nucleotides matching TRBD1. This CDR3 contains 16 residues. V lost 0 bases to trimming and J lost 1 base; unmatched junction nucleotides: 1. Germline V lookup: CDR1 SGHAT, CDR2 FQNNGV. In DNA form, the CDR3 reads TGTGCCAGCAGCTTAGAGGGGACAGGGAACACCGGGGAGCTGTTTTTT. Protein sequence: CASSLEGTGNTGELFF.

The rearrangement joins TRBV5-1 to TRBJ2-7; 11 positions match TRBD2. The CDR3 length is 15 residues. Looked up from germline, CDR1 is SGHRS and CDR2 is YFSETQ. Trimming took 4 bases from V and 7 from J; bases not matched to a gene: 10. The CDR3 loop reads CASSTPLAGAGEQYF. In nucleotides, the CDR3 is TGCGCCAGCAGCACCCCACTAGCGGGAGCGGGGGAGCAGTACTTC.

This chain uses TRBV3-1 (or the pseudogene TRBV3-2) with TRBJ2-2; D might be TRBD2 (6 bases). Germline CDR1 and CDR2: LGHDT and YNNKEL (reference sequence). The CDR3 sequence is 16 residues long. Trimming left V 5 bases short and J 3 bases short, with 16 bases between. The CDR3 here is CASSGGYGGDTGELFF. The CDR3 bases are TGTGCCAGCAGCGGGGGGTATGGGGGAGACACCGGGGAGCTGTTTTTT.

This rearrangement joins TRBV5-1 to TRBJ2-3; 11 bases align to TRBD1. The CDR3 contains 15 residues. V shed 3 bases and J 5 bases; nucleotides not matched to a gene: 5. CDR1 and CDR2 (germline): SGHRS, YFSETQ. CDR3 in DNA: TGCGCCAGCAGCTCGTGGACAGGGGGCATAGATACGCAGTATTTT. This translates into CASSSWTGGIDTQYF. Full variable domain (missing parts from reference TRBV5-1 and TRBJ2-3): KAGVTQTPRYLIKTRGQQVTLSCSPISGHRSVSWYQQTPGQGLQFLFEYFSETQRNKGNFPGRFSGRQFSNSRSEMNVSTLELGDSALYLCASSSWTGGIDTQYFGPGTRLTVL.

This clone was recorded once. The gene calls are TRBV5-1 and TRBJ2-1; 8 positions agree with TRBD2. V shed 3 bases and J 5 bases; nucleotides not matched to a gene: 7. Germline V lookup: CDR1 SGHRS, CDR2 YFSETQ. There are 15 residues in the CDR3. CDR3 nucleotides: TGCGCCAGCAGCTACGGGACTAGGGACAACAATGAGCAGTTCTTC. Translation gives CASSYGTRDNNEQFF.

This clone was counted between two and nine times. The V call is TRBV5-6, the J call TRBJ2-1; 7 bases are shared with TRBD1. CDR1 SGHDT and CDR2 YYEEEE come from the germline V gene. This CDR3 contains 15 residues. Unmatched junction bases numbered 4, after V lost 0 bases and J lost 4 bases. The CDR3 nucleotides read TGTGCCAGCAGCTTGGTGACAGGGAAATACAATGAGCAGTTCTTC. The encoded protein is CASSLVTGKYNEQFF.

V gene TRBV6-9 combines with J gene TRBJ2-7; the match to TRBD2 covers 11 bases. Germline V gene lookup returns CDR1 MNHGY and CDR2 SVAAGI. CDR3 size: 15 residues. J lost 2 bases, V lost 2 bases, and 2 bases had no gene match. CDR3 bases: TGTGCCAGCAGTTATACTAGCGGGAGACCCTACGAGCAGTACTTC. Translating gives CASSYTSGRPYEQYF.

This clone was recorded once. The V gene is TRBV18, the J gene TRBJ2-7; TRBD1 matches 7 bases. Germline CDR1 and CDR2: KGHSH and LQKENI. This CDR3 is 12 amino acids long. The junction had 1 base not matched to a gene; V was cut back by 3 bases and J by 5 bases. The CDR3 DNA reads TGTGCCAGCTCACCCGGGACAGACGAGCAGTACTTC. Protein sequence: CASSPGTDEQYF.

This chain uses TRBV9 with TRBJ2-2; 10 nucleotides agree with TRBD2. Germline values: CDR1 SGDLS, CDR2 YYNGEE. The V gene end was trimmed by 0 bases and the J gene end by 7 bases; junction bases not matched to a gene: 6. The CDR3 loop spans 16 amino acids. CDR3: CASSVGGSGRSGELFF. CDR3 in DNA: TGTGCCAGCAGCGTAGGCGGTAGCGGGAGGAGCGGGGAGCTGTTTTTT. Drawing the rest from reference TRBV9 and TRBJ2-2, the complete variable domain is DSGVTQTPKHLITATGQRVTLRCSPRSGDLSVYWYQQSLDQGLQFLIQYYNGEERAKGNILERFSAQQFPDLHSELNLSSLELGDSALYFCASSVGGSGRSGELFFGEGSRLTVL.

The chain joins TRBV7-3 to TRBJ2-7; a possible D gene is TRBD1 (6 bases). The CDR3 loop spans 13 amino acids. CDR1 is SGHTA and CDR2 is FQGTGA in the germline V gene. V lost 5 bases, J lost 7 bases, and 15 bases lay in between. In DNA, the CDR3 is TGTGCCAGCAGCCCCGCCCACAGGGCAGAGCAGTACTTC. It yields the protein CASSPAHRAEQYF.